A selection of T cell receptor beta chains follows, all from one sample in a study of patients and donors after allogeneic stem cell transplantation. MiXCR, run by TCRdb on the RT-PCR reads, gives a single entry per CDR3 protein. There are approximately 17,000 distinct CDR3 sequences in the sample; 27% occur only once, and approximately 40% lies in the top ten. The sample was blood, either unsorted or a sorted T cell fraction (not recorded which). The receptors shown here come from a human donor who was either an allogeneic HSCT recipient or a stem cell or donor lymphocyte infusion donor (not recorded which). It is not recorded whose cells these are; they may come from a transplant donor. The CDR3 runs from the conserved cysteine through the conserved F or W. The D gene is left open where the match is weak. Some rows have no size entry. The others give once, few or many, or a class for an expanded clone.

J	V	D	size	DNA	CDR3
TRBJ1-5	TRBV25-1	NA	NA	TGTGCCAGCAGCCCCGGGGGATATAGCAATCAGCCCCAGCATTTT	CASSPGGYSNQPQHF
TRBJ1-4	TRBV29-1	NA	few	TGCAGCTCCTCAGTGGGTGAAAAACTGTTTTTT	CSSSVGEKLFF
TRBJ2-2	TRBV11-2	NA	NA	TGTGCCAGCAGCTTCGGGACGGTGAACACCGGGGAGCTGTTTTTT	CASSFGTVNTGELFF
TRBJ2-3	TRBV4-1	NA	once	TGCGCCAGCAGCCTGGCACAGGGAGATACGCAGTATTTT	CASSLAQGDTQYF
TRBJ1-2	TRBV5-1	TRBD1	NA	TGCGCCAGCACGACAGGGGAAGACTATGGCTACACCTTC	CASTTGEDYGYTF
TRBJ1-4	TRBV5-1	NA	NA	TGCGCCAGCAGCCCAGGCCCGGGATTGCGTGAACTGTTTTTT	CASSPGPGLRELFF
TRBJ1-1	TRBV6-1	NA	few	TGTGCCCAACGGAGTTTGAGGAGGCACACTGAAGCTTTCTTT	CAQRSLRRHTEAFF
TRBJ1-4	TRBV3-1	NA	NA	TGTGCCAGCAGCCCCGAGGGGGAAAAACTGTTTTTT	CASSPEGEKLFF
TRBJ1-1	TRBV6-6	NA	few	TGTGCCAGCAGTTACGTGGGGGAAACTGAAGCTTTCTTT	CASSYVGETEAFF
TRBJ2-7	TRBV10-3	NA	few	TGTGCCTCCAACCCCGGGTCTTCCTACGAGCAGTACTTC	CASNPGSSYEQYF
TRBJ1-3	TRBV28	NA	NA	TGTGCCAGCAGTTTATTCCTGGACCGGAGAAACACCATATATTTT	CASSLFLDRRNTIYF
TRBJ1-5	TRBV4-1	NA	few	TGCGCCAGCAGCCAAGATCCAAGCTTTCAGCCCCAGCATTTT	CASSQDPSFQPQHF
TRBJ1-3	TRBV7-6	NA	NA	TGTGCCAGCAGCTCCGACAGGAGGGGAAACACCATATATTTT	CASSSDRRGNTIYF
TRBJ1-3	TRBV12-3/TRBV12-4	NA	NA	TGTGCCAGCAGTTTAATTAGGGGGGCCATATATTTT	CASSLIRGAIYF
TRBJ1-5	TRBV5-1	NA	few	TGCGCCAGCAGCTTGGTTTCAGGGGCATCGCCCCAGCATTTT	CASSLVSGASPQHF
TRBJ1-3	TRBV20-1	NA	NA	TGCAGTGCTAGAAACGCGCAGGCTGGAAACACCATATATTTT	CSARNAQAGNTIYF
TRBJ1-1	TRBV9	NA	NA	TGTGCCAGCAGCGTAGCTGGGGGGTACGAAGCTTTCTTT	CASSVAGGYEAFF
TRBJ2-3	TRBV7-9	NA	NA	TGTGCCAGCAGCTTAGCTTCGACTAGCACAGATACGCAGTATTTT	CASSLASTSTDTQYF
TRBJ1-1	TRBV12-3/TRBV12-4	NA	few	TGTGCCAGCAGGTCTCAGGGTACTGAAGCTTTCTTT	CASRSQGTEAFF
TRBJ2-1	TRBV5-1	NA	NA	TGCGCCAGCAGCTTGTTACGGGGGGCCTTCTCCTACAATGAGCAGTTCTTC	CASSLLRGAFSYNEQFF
TRBJ1-5	TRBV5-6	NA	few	TGTGCCAGCAGCTTTTTCGGGATCAATCAGCCCCAGCATTTT	CASSFFGINQPQHF
TRBJ2-3	TRBV27	NA	NA	TGTGCCAGCAGCCCAAGGGGGGCCGAGAATGCAGATACGCAGTATTTT	CASSPRGAENADTQYF
TRBJ1-2	TRBV6-5	NA	few	TGTGCCAGCAGTTACTCCTTCTGGGGGGGCGCGAGCTATGGCTACACCTTC	CASSYSFWGGASYGYTF
TRBJ1-1	TRBV27	NA	NA	TGTGCCAGCAGTCTATCATACCAGGTCATTGACACTGAAGCTTTCTTT	CASSLSYQVIDTEAFF
TRBJ1-1	TRBV5-1	TRBD1	NA	TGCGCCAGCAGCTTGCTGACAGGGTTGGACACTGAAGCTTTCTTT	CASSLLTGLDTEAFF
TRBJ1-2	TRBV28	TRBD1	NA	TGTGCCAGCAGTTTATACAGGGGGGATGGCTACACCTTC	CASSLYRGDGYTF
TRBJ2-5	TRBV18	NA	NA	TGTGCCAGCTCACCGGTTGAGACCCAGTACTTC	CASSPVETQYF
TRBJ1-5	TRBV4-1	NA	NA	TGCGCCAGCAGCCAAGGGGTAGATCAGCCCCAGCATTTT	CASSQGVDQPQHF
TRBJ1-1	TRBV5-1	NA	NA	TGCGCCAGCAGCAAAGGGAAGAATGAAGCTTTCTTT	CASSKGKNEAFF
TRBJ1-4	TRBV12-3/TRBV12-4	NA	NA	TGTGCCAGCAGCCAAGCTCTAGCAACTAATGAAAAACTGTTTTTT	CASSQALATNEKLFF
TRBJ1-5	TRBV29-1	NA	few	TGCAGCGTTGAAGAGAAGTATAGCAATCAGCCCCAGCATTTT	CSVEEKYSNQPQHF
TRBJ1-5	TRBV21-1	NA	NA	TGTGCCAGCAGCCCTCCCGGGACTCACGGAGGGGGTCAGCCCCAGCATTTT	CASSPPGTHGGGQPQHF
TRBJ1-3	TRBV10-3	NA	few	TGTGCCACCTCCGCCGGGCCCAACTCTGGAAACACCATATATTTT	CATSAGPNSGNTIYF